The T cell receptor (beta chain) described here comes from a study of T and B cells in COVID-19 patients. The wider study: COVID-19 patients gave peripheral blood either during active infection or after recovery. Study observations and caveats: Clonality of TRB repertoires was high in active COVID-19; recovery brought above-healthy diversity and richness.

In this sample, this clonotype turned up many times. The target antigen is unknown. Multiplex PCR with BIOMED2 TRB-A/B primer pools amplified TRB rearrangements. TCRdb redid the calling of the multiplex PCR reads with MiXCR, one entry per CDR3 protein. The sample lists thousands of distinct CDR3 sequences, 26% occurring once. Blood genomic DNA input for TRB amplification was 250-500 ng. This clonotype originated in a human donor with active COVID-19. The sample comprised blood.

The DNA of the CDR3 is TGTGCCAGCAGCCCCCCGGGGGTTCGTCAGCCCCAGCATTTT. Amino acid sequence: CASSPPGVRQPQHF. The chain links TRBV7-6 to TRBJ1-5, with D possibly being TRBD1 (5 bases). The length of the CDR3 is 14 residues. Trimming left V 5 bases short and J 6 bases short, with 14 bases between. The V gene's germline CDR1 is SGHVS and CDR2 FNYEAQ.